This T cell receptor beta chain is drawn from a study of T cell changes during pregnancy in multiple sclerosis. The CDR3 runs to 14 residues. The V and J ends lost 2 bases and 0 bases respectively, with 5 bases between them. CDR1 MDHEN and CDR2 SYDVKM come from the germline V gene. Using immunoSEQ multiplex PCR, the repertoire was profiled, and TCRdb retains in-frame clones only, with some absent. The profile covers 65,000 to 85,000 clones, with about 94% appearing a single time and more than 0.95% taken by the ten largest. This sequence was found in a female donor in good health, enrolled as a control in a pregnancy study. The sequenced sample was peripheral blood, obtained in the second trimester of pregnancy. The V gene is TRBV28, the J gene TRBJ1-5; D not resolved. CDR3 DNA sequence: TGTGCCAGCAGTTTAGCGGTTAGCAATCAGCCCCAGCATTTT. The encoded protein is CASSLAVSNQPQHF.